A selection of T cell receptor beta chains follows, all from one sample in a study of shared clonotypes between healthy human individuals. TCRdb's table, derived via immunoSEQ multiplex PCR, lists solely in-frame clones and lacks some. The sample shows a few million clones, approximately 90% of them seen only once. The specimen sequenced was naive CD4+ T cells from PBMCs. The receptor source for this set is a man aged 18-30 years in good health. Some clones in this sample may be carry-over from other donors' samples. CDR3s include the opening cysteine and the closing phenylalanine or tryptophan.

j_gene: TRBJ1-5
v_gene: TRBV28
CDR3aa: CASSLQSNQPQHF

j_gene: TRBJ2-2
v_gene: TRBV29-1
CDR3aa: CSGGTGPNTGELFF

j_gene: TRBJ2-3
v_gene: TRBV28
CDR3aa: CASSSMGRSTDTQYF

j_gene: TRBJ1-2
v_gene: TRBV28
CDR3aa: CASWGDYGYTF

j_gene: TRBJ1-2
v_gene: TRBV5-4
CDR3aa: CASSLKSGKLDYGYTF

j_gene: TRBJ2-3
v_gene: TRBV20-1
CDR3aa: CSARVTFTQYF

j_gene: TRBJ1-3
v_gene: TRBV28
CDR3aa: CASSRLGTSGNTIYF

j_gene: TRBJ1-2
v_gene: TRBV2
CDR3aa: CASSEGAAGTHYGYTF

j_gene: TRBJ2-2
v_gene: TRBV5-1
CDR3aa: CASSARGAGELFF

j_gene: TRBJ1-2
v_gene: TRBV10-3
CDR3aa: CAILGGNSYGYTF

j_gene: TRBJ2-3
v_gene: TRBV4-3
CDR3aa: CASSHESGSGTDTQYF

j_gene: TRBJ2-5
v_gene: TRBV5-1
CDR3aa: CASRLSSGSEETQYF

j_gene: TRBJ1-4
v_gene: TRBV7-9
CDR3aa: CASSQTNEKLFF

j_gene: TRBJ2-7
v_gene: TRBV6-1
CDR3aa: CASRSETGAVYEQYF